This T cell receptor (beta chain) was captured by sequencing in a study of blood T cells in healthy people across ages. Germline V gene sequence: CDR1 MNHEY, CDR2 SMNVEV (reference sequence). There are 15 residues in the CDR3. Trimming shortened V by 0 bases and J by 6 bases, and 15 bases separated the two germline ends. Healthy Caucasian individuals from Russia aged about 6 to 95 served as donors. In this sample, this clonotype turned up many times. The antigen is not known. Study-wide points: Naive CD4+ cell counts and diversity both ran higher in long-lived than in aged donors. The study found TCR beta diversity correlated strongly with naive T cell percentage.

A sample-barcoded 5' primer and a J-beta primer mix were used in a second PCR of about 7 to 12 cycles. TCRdb analysed the 5' RACE reads with MiXCR anew, one entry per CDR3 protein. The sample carries around 750,000 distinct CDR3 sequences, about 48% recorded once. Input material: blood. The sequence came from a man of 80 years or more in good health. The chain joins TRBV27 to TRBJ2-7; a weak D match, TRBD2 (6 bases). In nucleotides, the CDR3 is TGTGCCAGCAGTTTATCATGGGCCCAGCGGGCCGAGCAGTACTTC. It yields the protein CASSLSWAQRAEQYF.